Following are 28 T cell receptor beta chains from one sample sequenced in a study of blood T cell repertoires in COVID-19 (TCRdb year 2020). Library construction relied on the immunoSEQ multiplex PCR assay. In its TCRdb copy, this immuneACCESS table keeps in-frame sequences only and misses some clones. Where compared with another copy, unresolved V genes explain less than half of these, and the others have no known cause. This sample comprises about 210,000 clones, roughly 86% of them detected only once. The ten top clones hold 6.5% to 9% of the sample. Sequencing was carried out using peripheral blood. The receptors stem from a woman between 50 and 59 years old with active or convalescent COVID-19.

The rearrangement joins TRBV5-1 to TRBJ1-1; the D gene is possibly TRBD1 (6 bases). The CDR3 runs 14 residues. The V gene's germline CDR1 is SGHRS and CDR2 YFSETQ. Trimming left V 4 bases short and J 1 base short, with 11 bases between. This CDR3 reads CASSVDRRNTEAFF. The DNA of the CDR3 is TGCGCCAGCAGCGTCGACAGGAGGAACACTGAAGCTTTCTTT.

The V and J genes are TRBV28 and TRBJ2-1, with TRBD2 matching over 15 bases. V dropped 5 bases and J dropped 7; count of bases not matched to a gene: 6. Germline CDR1 reads MDHEN; CDR2 reads SYDVKM. The CDR3 is made up of 16 amino acids. The CDR3 coding sequence is TGTGCCAGCAGTCTCCCCGGGACTAGCGGGAGGAATGAGCAGTTCTTC. Protein product: CASSLPGTSGRNEQFF.

The CDR3 sequence is CASSPLAGGPRGNEQFF. The CDR3, as DNA: TGTGCCAGCAGTCCCCTAGCGGGAGGGCCTAGGGGCAATGAGCAGTTCTTC. The rearrangement links TRBV5-6 to TRBJ2-1; 12 bases agree with TRBD2. The trim removed 5 bases at V and 6 bases at J, leaving 12 bases unmatched. Looked up from germline, CDR1 is SGHDT and CDR2 is YYEEEE. CDR3 size: 17 residues.

This chain links TRBV6-5 with TRBJ1-2; no firm D call. CDR1 is MNHEY, CDR2 SVGAGI, per germline. The CDR3 contains 10 residues. V was trimmed by 6 bases and J by 8 bases, leaving 7 bases between them. The CDR3 loop reads CASSAGGYTF. CDR3 DNA: TGTGCCAGCAGCGCCGGGGGCTACACCTTC.

The gene calls are TRBV6-6 and TRBJ1-2; TRBD1 aligns across 7 bases. Germline CDR1 is MNHNY and CDR2 is SVGAGI (reference sequence). Trimming removed 5 bases from V and 5 bases from J; junction bases left unmatched: 8. This CDR3 comprises 14 residues. CDR3 DNA: TGTGCCAGCAGTGGCCCGGGACAGCAGTATGGCTACACCTTC. It yields the protein CASSGPGQQYGYTF.

The V call is TRBV10-3, the J call TRBJ2-7, with D possibly being TRBD2 (5 bases). Per germline, CDR1 ENHRY and CDR2 SYGVKD. Trimming cost V 6 bases and J 3 bases, with 9 bases left between them. The CDR3 spans 12 residues. CDR3 DNA sequence: TGTGCCATCAGCGGAGGAAGCTACGAGCAGTACTTC. Its protein product is CAISGGSYEQYF.

The chain is built from TRBV12-3 or TRBV12-4 and TRBJ2-7; TRBD1 is a possible D gene (5 bases). This CDR3 is built from 12 residues. Trimming left V 3 bases short and J 5 bases short, with 8 bases between. The CDR3 DNA follows: TGTGCCAGCAGTTTGGACAAAAACGAGCAGTACGTC. It codes for CASSLDKNEQYV.

This clone was counted a single time. The chain is built from TRBV25-1 and TRBJ2-3; D call uncertain. The V gene's germline CDR1 is MGHDK and CDR2 SYGVNS. V lost 0 bases and J 1 base, leaving 5 bases between the germline ends. The CDR3 is 14 residues long. Here the CDR3 DNA reads TGTGCCAGCAGTGAATACCGGGGCACAGATACGCAGTATTTT. This sequence encodes CASSEYRGTDTQYF.

The chain carries TRBV30 and TRBJ2-1, with D possibly being TRBD2 (6 bases). The V gene lost 5 bases and the J gene lost 10 bases, with 15 bases spanning the gap. The germline CDR1 and CDR2 sequences are GTSNPN and SVGIG (reference sequence). The CDR3 spans 12 residues. DNA of the CDR3: TGTGCCTGGGGGTGGGACTTTCAAGAGCAGTTCTTC. Protein product: CAWGWDFQEQFF.

The rearrangement links TRBV7-6 to TRBJ2-7, with 10 nucleotides matching TRBD1. Germline CDR1 is SGHVS and CDR2 is FNYEAQ. V shed 2 bases, J shed 8 bases, and the junction held 9 bases outside the gene matches. The length of the CDR3 is 15 residues. The DNA of the CDR3 is TGTGCCAGCAGCTTAACCGGACAGGGGGGAGTGAAGCAGTACTTC. Its translation is CASSLTGQGGVKQYF.

The chain links TRBV3-1 (or the pseudogene TRBV3-2) to TRBJ2-3, with 9 bases fitting TRBD2. The germline V gene encodes CDR1 LGHDT and CDR2 YNNKEL (reference sequence). V lost 1 base, J lost 3 bases, and 5 bases stayed unmatched. The CDR3 spans 16 residues. CDR3 sequence: CASSQGRGRATDTQYF. The CDR3 nucleotides are TGTGCCAGCAGCCAAGGGCGCGGGAGGGCAACAGATACGCAGTATTTT.

The rearrangement links TRBV29-1 to TRBJ1-2; 8 positions agree with TRBD1. CDR3 length equals 15 residues. In germline, CDR1 is SQVTM, CDR2 ANQGSEA. The V gene end was trimmed by 4 bases and the J gene end by 4 bases; junction bases not matched to a gene: 11. For the CDR3, the DNA is TGCAGCGTTGCGTCCCCTGGACAGGGTGCCTATGGCTACACCTTC. Its translation is CSVASPGQGAYGYTF.

The genes are TRBV6-6 and TRBJ2-3; 8 positions agree with TRBD1. With V trimmed by 4 bases and J by 6 bases, 6 bases remained unmatched. CDR3 length: 14 amino acids. Germline V gives CDR1 MNHNY, CDR2 SVGAGI (reference sequence). In DNA, the CDR3 is TGTGCCAGCAGTTCAGCAGGGGGCGCGGATACGCAGTATTTT. This encodes CASSSAGGADTQYF.

For this clone: This specimen includes other DNA sequences encoding the same CDR3. The chain recombines TRBV7-3 with TRBJ2-1; 7 bases are a match to TRBD1. CDR1 and CDR2 (germline): SGHTA, FQGTGA. This CDR3 is built from 14 residues. V shed 5 bases and J 4 bases; nucleotides not matched to a gene: 5. The CDR3 loop is CASSPGTAYNEQFF. The CDR3 DNA is TGTGCCAGCAGCCCCGGGACAGCTTACAATGAGCAGTTCTTC. Looking up the rest from reference TRBV7-3 and TRBJ2-1 gives the full variable domain: GAGVSQTPSNKVTEKGKYVELRCDPISGHTALYWYRQSLGQGPEFLIYFQGTGAADDSGLPNDRFFAVRPEGSVSTLKIQRTERGDSAVYLCASSPGTAYNEQFFGPGTRLTVL.

The table lists this clone with a few counts. The chain is built from TRBV19 and TRBJ2-2; 12 bases are shared with TRBD2. Trimming took 3 bases from V and 3 from J; bases not matched to a gene: 5. Germline V gene data show CDR1 as LNHDA and CDR2 as SQIVND (reference sequence). This CDR3 is 17 amino acids long. For the CDR3, the DNA is TGTGCCAGTAGTATGAGACTAGCGGGGGAACACACCGGGGAGCTGTTTTTT. It specifies CASSMRLAGEHTGELFF.

This chain uses TRBV5-1 with TRBJ2-5, with 7 bases identical to TRBD2. With 4 bases clipped from V and 7 bases from J, the junction kept 13 bases outside the gene matches. Germline V gene lookup returns CDR1 SGHRS and CDR2 YFSETQ. This CDR3 has 15 amino acids. For the CDR3, the DNA is TGCGCCAGCAGCCCGCGGCTGCGGGGGAGCGGGACCCAGTACTTC. Protein sequence: CASSPRLRGSGTQYF.

The chain is built from TRBV21-1 and TRBJ1-1; the table gives TRBD1 as D, unverified against the DNA. TRBV21-1 is flagged as a pseudogene. This CDR3 has 14 amino acids. The CDR3 DNA reads as TGTGCCAGCAGCACGACGACAGGGGGCACTGAAGCTTTCTTT. Protein: CASSTTTGGTEAFF.

The chain carries TRBV7-9 and TRBJ2-5, with a tentative D call TRBD1 (5 bases). With 5 bases removed from V and 2 bases from J, the gap between germline ends came to 9 bases. The CDR3 consists of 13 residues. Germline V gene data show CDR1 as SEHNR and CDR2 as FQNEAQ (reference sequence). CDR3 sequence reads: CASSATAQETQYF. The CDR3 DNA follows: TGTGCCAGCAGCGCGACAGCTCAAGAGACCCAGTACTTC.

This sequence joins TRBV3-1 (or the pseudogene TRBV3-2) and TRBJ1-2; D is possibly TRBD1 (6 bases). CDR1 and CDR2 (germline): LGHDT, YNNKEL (reference sequence). The CDR3 is made up of 16 amino acids. Trimming removed 1 base from V and 1 base from J, with 13 bases in between. The CDR3 protein is CASSQVTPDSNYGYTF. The CDR3 DNA reads as TGTGCCAGCAGCCAAGTAACCCCGGACAGTAACTATGGCTACACCTTC.

The V and J genes are TRBV6-2 or TRBV6-3 and TRBJ1-2; D not certain. Germline assignment: CDR1 MNHEY and CDR2 SVGEGT. This CDR3 contains 12 residues. With 1 base removed from V and 7 bases from J, the gap between germline ends came to 7 bases. In DNA form, the CDR3 reads TGTGCCAGCAGTTACTACGGAGGTGGCTACACCTTC. This sequence encodes CASSYYGGGYTF.

This clone was recorded once. The V call is TRBV6-2 or TRBV6-3, the J call TRBJ2-2; 10 bases are a match to TRBD1. Germline V lookup: CDR1 MNHEY, CDR2 SVGEGT. The V and J ends lost 2 bases and 1 base, in that order; junction bases with no gene match: 10. The CDR3 extends over 19 amino acids. CDR3 in DNA: TGTGCCAGCAGTTACCCCCGGACAGGGGGAATCTTGAACACCGGGGAGCTGTTTTTT. Translation: CASSYPRTGGILNTGELFF.

V and J are TRBV30 and TRBJ1-2, with D hard to call. Germline loops: CDR1 GTSNPN, CDR2 SVGIG (reference sequence). The length of the CDR3 is 11 residues. Trimming left V 3 bases short and J 8 bases short, with 10 bases between. CDR3 amino acids: CAWSSSGGYTF. CDR3 bases: TGTGCCTGGAGCTCTAGCGGGGGCTACACCTTC.

This chain links TRBV28 with TRBJ1-1, with 8 bases matching TRBD1. The CDR3 is 14 residues long. Per the germline V gene, CDR1 is MDHEN and CDR2 is SYDVKM. Trimming at V came to 8 bases and at J to 6 bases, leaving 11 bases not matched to a gene. The CDR3 DNA follows: TGTGCCAGCGGCAAGGACAGGGAGGTTCCTGAAGCTTTCTTT. It translates to CASGKDREVPEAFF.

The chain recombines TRBV6-5 with TRBJ1-2; 7 bases are shared with TRBD1. The V segment lost 6 bases and the J segment 6 bases; nucleotides outside the gene matches: 4. Germline CDR1 is MNHEY and CDR2 is SVGAGI. The CDR3 contains 12 residues. CDR3 DNA sequence: TGTGCCAGCAGGGGACAGCGGGATGGCTACACCTTC. It yields the protein CASRGQRDGYTF.

This rearrangement joins TRBV19 to TRBJ1-5; 9 bases are a match to TRBD1. CDR3 length: 13 residues. Germline V gene sequence: CDR1 LNHDA, CDR2 SQIVND (reference sequence). V dropped 6 bases and J dropped 7; count of bases not matched to a gene: 4. The CDR3 bases are TGTGCCAGTAGGGACAGGGGATGGCAGCCCCAGCATTTT. This encodes CASRDRGWQPQHF. The whole variable domain, filled in from reference TRBV19 and TRBJ1-5, reads DGGITQSPKYLFRKEGQNVTLSCEQNLNHDAMYWYRQDPGQGLRLIYYSQIVNDFQKGDIAEGYSVSREKKESFPLTVTSAQKNPTAFYLCASRDRGWQPQHFGDGTRLSIL.

V and J are TRBV24-1 and TRBJ1-5, with 8 bases fitting TRBD1. Germline V CDR1 and CDR2: KGHDR, SFDVKD. This CDR3 has 14 amino acids. The junction had 5 bases not matched to a gene; V was cut back by 7 bases and J by 4 bases. CDR3 loop: CATRGQGTNQPQHF. The CDR3 nucleotides read TGTGCCACCAGAGGACAGGGTACAAATCAGCCCCAGCATTTT.

To note about this clone: Other DNA sequences in the sample encode the same CDR3. This chain uses TRBV29-1 with TRBJ1-2, with TRBD1 identical over 7 bases. The CDR3 loop spans 11 amino acids. V was pared by 7 bases and J by 4 bases, with 3 bases of the junction left unmatched. Germline V gene lookup returns CDR1 SQVTM and CDR2 ANQGSEA. The CDR3, as DNA: TGCAGCGCCGGGGACAGCTATGGCTACACCTTC. Encoded protein: CSAGDSYGYTF.

The V call is TRBV2, the J call TRBJ1-2; D might be TRBD1 (6 bases). This CDR3 is 14 amino acids long. Trimming removed 3 bases at V and 2 bases at J, with 10 bases between. Germline V gene lookup returns CDR1 SNHLY and CDR2 FYNNEI. CDR3 in amino acids: CASSESDRNYGYTF. In DNA form, the CDR3 reads TGTGCCAGCAGTGAGTCGGACAGAAACTATGGCTACACCTTC.